The 8 T cell receptor beta chains listed next were all sequenced from one sample in a study of control samples from healthy donors and cancer patients. Generated by immunoSEQ multiplex PCR, the TCRdb table keeps only in-frame clones and is missing some. The sample lists about 180,000 clones, approximately 90% occurring once. The sequencing input was blood. The source of these receptors is a man aged 25-45 years in good health.

Note on this clone: This sample also contains other DNA sequences that code for the same CDR3. The chain combines TRBV4-3 with TRBJ1-1; the D is unclear. The CDR3 has 16 residues. Trimming pared 4 bases from V and 0 bases from J, leaving 15 bases between. The germline gives CDR1 LGHNA, CDR2 YSLEER. The CDR3 coding sequence is TGCGCCAGCAGCCCCACTGGAGGGTCCTTGAACACTGAAGCTTTCTTT. The encoded protein is CASSPTGGSLNTEAFF.

CDR3 amino acids: CASSQGSVGVYEQYF. The CDR3 DNA follows: TGCGCCAGCAGCCAAGGATCTGTCGGGGTCTACGAGCAGTACTTC. The chain has TRBV4-1 and TRBJ2-7, with D possibly TRBD2 on 5 matching bases. The length of the CDR3 is 15 residues. CDR1 is MGHRA and CDR2 is YSYEKL in the germline V gene. V lost 1 base and J 3 bases, leaving 13 bases between the germline ends.

The chain recombines TRBV5-4 with TRBJ1-1, with D perhaps TRBD1 (6 bases). The germline CDR1 and CDR2 sequences are SGHNT and YYREEE (reference sequence). The CDR3 is 12 amino acids. CDR3 DNA: TGTCCCCCAGGGGAAGTCGACACTGAAGCTTTCTTT. Translated: CPPGEVDTEAFF.

V and J are TRBV7-2 and TRBJ2-2, with D tentatively TRBD1 (6 bases). The CDR3 contains 16 residues. The germline gives CDR1 SGHTA, CDR2 FQGNSA. Trimming removed 1 base from V and 3 bases from J, with 12 bases in between. CDR3 DNA: TGTGCCAGCAGCTTAGTATATCGGACAGACACCGGGGAGCTGTTTTTT. Translation: CASSLVYRTDTGELFF.

In DNA form, the CDR3 reads TGCGCCAGCAGCCCTGGGGCAGGGGGCGAAGGCGGGGAGCTGTTTTTT. Its protein product is CASSPGAGGEGGELFF. The rearrangement joins TRBV5-1 to TRBJ2-2; 8 nucleotides align to TRBD1. After removal of 4 bases from V and 7 bases from J, the junction contained 12 bases not matched to a gene. The CDR3 loop spans 16 amino acids. The germline V gene encodes CDR1 SGHRS and CDR2 YFSETQ.

This chain joins TRBV7-3 and TRBJ1-6; 10 bases fit TRBD1. CDR1 SGHTA and CDR2 FQGTGA come from the germline V gene. CDR3 size: 14 residues. Losses at the gene ends were 5 bases for V and 7 bases for J; bases not matched to a gene: 2. The chain's CDR3 is CASSATGGNSPLHF. In DNA form, the CDR3 reads TGTGCCAGCAGCGCGACAGGGGGCAATTCACCCCTCCACTTT. The full variable domain, its missing parts supplied by reference TRBV7-3 and TRBJ1-6, is GAGVSQTPSNKVTEKGKYVELRCDPISGHTALYWYRQSLGQGPEFLIYFQGTGAADDSGLPNDRFFAVRPEGSVSTLKIQRTERGDSAVYLCASSATGGNSPLHFGNGTRLTVT.

This chain uses TRBV20-1 with TRBJ2-1; D unclear. This CDR3 has 10 residues. V lost 7 bases and J lost 6, with 7 bases in between. Germline loops: CDR1 DFQATT, CDR2 SNEGSKA (reference sequence). The CDR3 sequence is CSVKGNEQFF. Written as DNA, the CDR3 is TGCAGTGTGAAGGGCAATGAGCAGTTCTTC.

DNA for the CDR3: TGTGCCAGCATCAATCCGCGGGGGGGCGAAGGCGAGCAGTACTTC. Residues: CASINPRGGEGEQYF. V gene TRBV11-2 combines with J gene TRBJ2-7; 9 positions agree with TRBD2. The CDR3 is 15 residues long. Germline V CDR1 and CDR2: SGHAT, FQNNGV. The V segment lost 7 bases and the J segment 6 bases; nucleotides outside the gene matches: 13. Full variable domain (rest looked up from reference TRBV11-2 and TRBJ2-7): EAGVAQSPRYKIIEKRQSVAFWCNPISGHATLYWYQQILGQGPKLLIQFQNNGVVDDSQLPKDRFSAERLKGVDSTLKIQPAKLEDSAVYLCASINPRGGEGEQYFGPGTRLTVT.